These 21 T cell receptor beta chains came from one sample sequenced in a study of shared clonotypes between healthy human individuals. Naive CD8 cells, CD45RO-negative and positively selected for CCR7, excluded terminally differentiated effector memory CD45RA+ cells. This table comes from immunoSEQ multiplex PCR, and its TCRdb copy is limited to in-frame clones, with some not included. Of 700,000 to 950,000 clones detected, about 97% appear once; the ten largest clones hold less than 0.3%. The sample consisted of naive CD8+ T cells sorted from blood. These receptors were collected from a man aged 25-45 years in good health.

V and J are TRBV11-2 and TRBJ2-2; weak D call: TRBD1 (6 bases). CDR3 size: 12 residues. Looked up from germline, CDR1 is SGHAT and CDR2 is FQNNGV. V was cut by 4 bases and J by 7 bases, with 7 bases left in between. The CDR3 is CASSSQGGELFF. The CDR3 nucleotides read TGTGCCAGCAGCTCACAGGGCGGGGAGCTGTTTTTT.

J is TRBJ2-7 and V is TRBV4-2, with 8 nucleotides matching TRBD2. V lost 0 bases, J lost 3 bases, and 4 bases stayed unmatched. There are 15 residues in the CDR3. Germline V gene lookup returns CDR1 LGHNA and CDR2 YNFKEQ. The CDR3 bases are TGTGCCAGCAGCCAAGACAGGACTAGCCTCTACGAGCAGTACTTC. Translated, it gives CASSQDRTSLYEQYF.

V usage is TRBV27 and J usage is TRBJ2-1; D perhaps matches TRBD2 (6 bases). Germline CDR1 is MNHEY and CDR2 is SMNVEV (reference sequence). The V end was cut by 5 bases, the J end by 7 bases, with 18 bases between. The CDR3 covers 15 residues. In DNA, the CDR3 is TGTGCCAGCAGTCAATTAGGCGGGAAGGGGAATGAGCAGTTCTTC. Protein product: CASSQLGGKGNEQFF.

CDR3: CASSLLLEVSEAFF. CDR3 DNA sequence: TGTGCCAGCAGCTTATTGTTAGAGGTCTCTGAAGCTTTCTTT. The chain has TRBV7-9 and TRBJ1-1; D unclear. With 2 bases removed from V and 6 bases from J, the gap between germline ends came to 13 bases. This CDR3 contains 14 residues. CDR1 SEHNR and CDR2 FQNEAQ come from the germline V gene (reference sequence). The complete variable domain, with remaining parts taken from reference TRBV7-9 and TRBJ1-1, reads DTGVSQNPRHKITKRGQNVTFRCDPISEHNRLYWYRQTLGQGPEFLTYFQNEAQLEKSRLLSDRFSAERPKGSFSTLEIQRTEQGDSAMYLCASSLLLEVSEAFFGQGTRLTVV.

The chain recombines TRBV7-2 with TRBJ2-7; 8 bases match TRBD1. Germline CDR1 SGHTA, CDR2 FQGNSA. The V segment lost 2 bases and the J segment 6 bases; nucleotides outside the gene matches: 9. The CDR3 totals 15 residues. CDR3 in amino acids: CASSLPDRDAREQYF. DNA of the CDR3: TGTGCCAGCAGCTTACCGGACAGGGACGCCCGCGAGCAGTACTTC.

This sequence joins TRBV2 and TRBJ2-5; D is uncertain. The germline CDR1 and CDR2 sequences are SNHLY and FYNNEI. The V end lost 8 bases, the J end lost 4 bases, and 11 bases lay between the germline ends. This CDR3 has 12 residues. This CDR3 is CASLGSRETQYF. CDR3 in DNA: TGTGCCAGCTTAGGTAGCAGAGAGACCCAGTACTTC.

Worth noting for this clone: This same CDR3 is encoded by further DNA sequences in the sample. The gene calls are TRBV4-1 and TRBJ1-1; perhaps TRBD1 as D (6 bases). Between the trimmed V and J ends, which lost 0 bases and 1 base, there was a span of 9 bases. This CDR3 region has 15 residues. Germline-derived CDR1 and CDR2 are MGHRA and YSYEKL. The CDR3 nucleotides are TGCGCCAGCAGCCAAGATCGGGGGCCGAACACTGAAGCTTTCTTT. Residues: CASSQDRGPNTEAFF.

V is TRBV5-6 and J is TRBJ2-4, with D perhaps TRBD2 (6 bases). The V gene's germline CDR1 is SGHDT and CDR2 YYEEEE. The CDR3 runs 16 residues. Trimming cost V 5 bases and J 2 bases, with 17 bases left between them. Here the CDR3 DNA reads TGTGCCAGCAGTCTCTCGGGGGTCGTTTCCAAAAACATTCAGTACTTC. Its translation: CASSLSGVVSKNIQYF. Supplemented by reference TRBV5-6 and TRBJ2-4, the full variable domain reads DAGVTQSPTHLIKTRGQQVTLRCSPKSGHDTVSWYQQALGQGPQFIFQYYEEEERQRGNFPDRFSGHQFPNYSSELNVNALLLGDSALYLCASSLSGVVSKNIQYFGAGTRLSVL.

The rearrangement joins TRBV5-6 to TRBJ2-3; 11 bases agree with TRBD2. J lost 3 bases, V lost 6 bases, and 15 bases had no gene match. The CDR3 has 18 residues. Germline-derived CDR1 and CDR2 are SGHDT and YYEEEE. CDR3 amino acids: CASTGVLAGGALTDTQYF. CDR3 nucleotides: TGTGCCAGCACCGGGGTTCTAGCGGGAGGCGCCTTAACAGATACGCAGTATTTT. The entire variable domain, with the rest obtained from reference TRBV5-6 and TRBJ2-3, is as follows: DAGVTQSPTHLIKTRGQQVTLRCSPKSGHDTVSWYQQALGQGPQFIFQYYEEEERQRGNFPDRFSGHQFPNYSSELNVNALLLGDSALYLCASTGVLAGGALTDTQYFGPGTRLTVL.

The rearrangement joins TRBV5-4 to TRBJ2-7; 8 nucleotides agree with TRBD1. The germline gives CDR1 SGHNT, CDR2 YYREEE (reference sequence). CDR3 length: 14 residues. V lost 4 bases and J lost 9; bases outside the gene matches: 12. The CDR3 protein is CASSQDRATLGQYF. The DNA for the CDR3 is TGTGCCAGCAGCCAGGACAGGGCTACGTTGGGGCAGTACTTC.

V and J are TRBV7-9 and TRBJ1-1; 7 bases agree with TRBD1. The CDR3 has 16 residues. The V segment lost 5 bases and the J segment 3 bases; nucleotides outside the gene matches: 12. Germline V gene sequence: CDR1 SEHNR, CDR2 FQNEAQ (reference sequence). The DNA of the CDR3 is TGTGCCAGCAGCGGAACAGGGGAGGGAAGCTACACTGAAGCTTTCTTT. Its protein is CASSGTGEGSYTEAFF.

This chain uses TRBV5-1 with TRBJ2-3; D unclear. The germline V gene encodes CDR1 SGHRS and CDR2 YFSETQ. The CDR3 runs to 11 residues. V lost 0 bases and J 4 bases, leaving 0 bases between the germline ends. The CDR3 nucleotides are TGCGCCAGCAGCTTGGCAGATACGCAGTATTTT. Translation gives CASSLADTQYF.

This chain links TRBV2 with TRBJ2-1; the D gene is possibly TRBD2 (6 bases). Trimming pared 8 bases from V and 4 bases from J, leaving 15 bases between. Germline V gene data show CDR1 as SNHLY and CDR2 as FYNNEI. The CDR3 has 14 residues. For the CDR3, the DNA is TGTGCCAGCTTGACTAGGGCCCAATACAATGAGCAGTTCTTC. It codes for CASLTRAQYNEQFF.

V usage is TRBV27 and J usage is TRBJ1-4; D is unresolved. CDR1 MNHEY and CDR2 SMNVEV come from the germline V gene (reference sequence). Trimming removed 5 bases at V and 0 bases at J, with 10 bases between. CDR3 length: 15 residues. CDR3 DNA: TGTGCCAGCAGTCACTCCTACTCAACTAATGAAAAACTGTTTTTT. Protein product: CASSHSYSTNEKLFF.

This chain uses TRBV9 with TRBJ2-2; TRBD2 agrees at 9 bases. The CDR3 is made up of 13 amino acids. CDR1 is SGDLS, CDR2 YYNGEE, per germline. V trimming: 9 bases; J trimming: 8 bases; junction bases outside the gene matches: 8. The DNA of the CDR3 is TGTGCCACCGAAAGCGGGAGGAGAGGGGAGCTGTTTTTT. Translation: CATESGRRGELFF.

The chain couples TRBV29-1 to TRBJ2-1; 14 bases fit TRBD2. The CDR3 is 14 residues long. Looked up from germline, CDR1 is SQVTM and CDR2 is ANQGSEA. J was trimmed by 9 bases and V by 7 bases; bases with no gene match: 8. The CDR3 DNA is TGCAGCGGCGCAGGGACTAGCGGGAGAACTGAGCAGTTCTTC. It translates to CSGAGTSGRTEQFF.

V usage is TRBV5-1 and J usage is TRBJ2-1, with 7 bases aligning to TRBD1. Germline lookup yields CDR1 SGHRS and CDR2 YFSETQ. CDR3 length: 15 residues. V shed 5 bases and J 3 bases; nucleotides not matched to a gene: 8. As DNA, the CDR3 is TGCGCCAGCAGTAATCGACAGGGCCTCTACAATGAGCAGTTCTTC. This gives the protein CASSNRQGLYNEQFF.

DNA of the CDR3: TGTGCCAGCAGCAAGACTAGCGGGAGCTCCTACAATGAGCAGTTCTTC. Residues: CASSKTSGSSYNEQFF. The genes are TRBV7-9 and TRBJ2-1; 12 bases map to TRBD2. V dropped 5 bases and J dropped 0; count of bases not matched to a gene: 2. Germline V gene lookup returns CDR1 SEHNR and CDR2 FQNEAQ (reference sequence). CDR3 size: 16 residues.

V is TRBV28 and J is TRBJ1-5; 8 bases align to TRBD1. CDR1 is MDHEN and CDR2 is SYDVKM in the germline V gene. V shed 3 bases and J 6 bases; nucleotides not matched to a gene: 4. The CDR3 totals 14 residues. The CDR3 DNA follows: TGTGCCAGCAGTTTTCAGGGGGCAGGTCAGCCCCAGCATTTT. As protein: CASSFQGAGQPQHF.

In DNA form, the CDR3 reads TGTGCCAGCAGCTTTAGCAGGGGTCGGTCGAACACTGAAGCTTTCTTT. Translating gives CASSFSRGRSNTEAFF. The chain employs TRBV7-9 and TRBJ1-1, with a tentative D call TRBD1 (6 bases). Germline CDR1 and CDR2: SEHNR and FQNEAQ (reference sequence). This CDR3 region has 16 residues. Trimming pared 3 bases from V and 1 base from J, leaving 15 bases between.

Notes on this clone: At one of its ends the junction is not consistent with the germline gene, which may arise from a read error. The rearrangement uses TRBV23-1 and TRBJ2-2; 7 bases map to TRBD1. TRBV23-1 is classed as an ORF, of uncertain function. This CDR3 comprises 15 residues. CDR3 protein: CARSPGTENTGELFF. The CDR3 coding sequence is TGCGCCAGGAGTCCCGGGACAGAAAACACCGGGGAGCTGTTTTTT.